These 3 T cell receptor beta chains were sequenced from one sample in a study of early T cells in non-severe SARS-CoV-2 infection. TCRdb re-called the 5' RACE reads with MiXCR, one entry per CDR3 protein. Of 34,000 or so distinct CDR3 sequences in the sample, roughly 9.3% were seen once. Specimen: whole blood. Source of these receptors: an adult who was a healthcare worker with PCR-confirmed SARS-CoV-2 infection or an uninfected control (not recorded which).

As regards this clonotype: A much larger clonotype is one base distant, so this may be a read error. V and J are TRBV7-2 and TRBJ2-3; 7 bases are shared with TRBD1. Germline assignment: CDR1 SGHTA and CDR2 FQGNSA. The V and J ends lost 1 base and 3 bases, in that order; junction bases with no gene match: 4. The CDR3 extends over 15 amino acids. The CDR3 coding sequence is TGTACCAGCAGCTTAGAGGGACAGAAGACAGATACGCAGTATTTT. Translating it yields CTSSLEGQKTDTQYF.

This clonotype was found a few times. J is TRBJ1-5 and V is TRBV19; no firm D call. V lost 5 bases and J 2 bases, leaving 7 bases between the germline ends. CDR3 length equals 13 residues. Germline V gene lookup returns CDR1 LNHDA and CDR2 SQIVND (reference sequence). CDR3 residues: CASSSRGNQPQHF. The DNA of the CDR3 is TGTGCCAGTAGTTCCCGGGGCAATCAGCCCCAGCATTTT.

This clonotype was counted many times. The chain is built from TRBV29-1 and TRBJ2-7; a possible D gene is TRBD1 (6 bases). CDR1 and CDR2 (germline): SQVTM, ANQGSEA. CDR3 length equals 11 residues. V was shortened by 4 bases and J by 6 bases, with 10 bases between the two germline ends. The CDR3 sequence: CSVGRGAEQYF. CDR3 coding DNA: TGCAGCGTTGGCAGGGGAGCCGAGCAGTACTTC.